This is a list of T cell receptor beta chains from one sample in a study of cytomegalovirus exposure and HLA in healthy donors. The method was immunoSEQ multiplex PCR; TCRdb's version includes in-frame clones alone and lacks a portion of them. The data contain 55,000 to 75,000 clones, 96% of them seen just once; the ten biggest clones take up 1.2%. Sequences were obtained from PBMCs. The origin of the receptors is a woman between 18 and 29 years old in good health and CMV-seronegative. Each CDR3 is given with its conserved first and last residue. The D gene is left open where the match is weak. Size is omitted from some rows. Given values are once, few, many or a class for expanded clones.

v_call	d_call	clone_size	cdr3_length	j_call	cdr3_aa	cdr3_nt
TRBV4-3	.	few	14	TRBJ1-4	CASSLQGTGEKLFF	TGCGCCAGCAGCCTACAGGGTACGGGTGAAAAACTGTTTTTT
TRBV6-5	.	few	15	TRBJ1-1	CASSRPGGRAGEAFF	TGTGCCAGCAGTCGTCCGGGGGGCAGAGCCGGTGAAGCTTTCTTT
TRBV27	.	once	21	TRBJ2-6	CASSLFRPHGGPPSGANVLTF	TGTGCCAGCAGTTTATTCCGTCCCCACGGGGGGCCGCCTTCGGGGGCCAACGTCCTGACTTTC
TRBV18	TRBD1	.	12	TRBJ1-2	CASSPDRGGYTF	TGTGCCAGCTCGCCTGACAGGGGCGGCTACACCTTC
TRBV10-3	TRBD1	.	15	TRBJ2-7	CAISETDRDAHEQYF	TGTGCCATCAGTGAGACGGACAGGGACGCCCACGAGCAGTACTTC
TRBV7-2	.	.	15	TRBJ2-1	CASSLAIATGNEQFF	TGTGCCAGCAGCTTAGCGATAGCGACAGGCAATGAGCAGTTCTTC
TRBV6-1	TRBD1	.	14	TRBJ1-1	CASSSGRGPGEAFF	TGTGCCAGCAGTAGCGGCAGGGGGCCAGGTGAAGCTTTCTTT
TRBV9	.	.	13	TRBJ1-5	CASSVAGNQPQHF	TGTGCCAGCAGCGTAGCGGGCAATCAGCCCCAGCATTTT
TRBV14	TRBD2	.	17	TRBJ2-3	CASSQDLAGARRDTQYF	TGTGCCAGCAGCCAAGATCTAGCGGGGGCCAGGAGAGATACGCAGTATTTT
TRBV11-2	TRBD2	.	14	TRBJ2-7	CASSLASGGYEQYF	TGTGCCAGCAGCTTAGCTAGCGGGGGCTACGAGCAGTACTTC
TRBV2	.	.	15	TRBJ2-3	CASSALAGSTDTQYF	TGTGCCAGCAGTGCGCTAGCTGGGAGCACAGATACGCAGTATTTT
TRBV7-3	TRBD1	.	16	TRBJ1-1	CASSLTGTAMNTEAFF	TGTGCCAGCAGCTTAACGGGGACAGCTATGAACACTGAAGCTTTCTTT
TRBV6-6	.	.	16	TRBJ2-5	CASRKGGTGPQETQYF	TGTGCCAGCCGCAAGGGGGGGACAGGCCCCCAAGAGACCCAGTACTTC
TRBV5-4	.	.	16	TRBJ1-1	CASSLVQAGVLTEAFF	TGTGCCAGCAGCTTGGTCCAGGCAGGGGTGTTGACTGAAGCTTTCTTT
TRBV9	.	.	14	TRBJ2-7	CASAGGHFGYEQYF	TGTGCCAGCGCCGGGGGGCATTTCGGCTACGAGCAGTACTTC
TRBV5-1	TRBD1	.	15	TRBJ2-5	CASSLTPDREETQYF	TGCGCCAGCAGCTTGACACCGGACAGGGAAGAGACCCAGTACTTC
TRBV5-1	TRBD1	.	14	TRBJ1-1	CASSSTGGSGEAFF	TGCGCCAGCAGCTCAACAGGGGGCAGTGGTGAAGCTTTCTTT
TRBV28	.	once	14	TRBJ1-1	CASSFGGTNTEAFF	TGTGCCAGCAGTTTCGGGGGGACGAACACTGAAGCTTTCTTT
TRBV18	TRBD1	.	16	TRBJ1-5	CASSPPGQAYGQPQHF	TGTGCCAGCTCACCACCGGGACAGGCCTACGGTCAGCCCCAGCATTTT
TRBV7-9	TRBD2	.	13	TRBJ2-1	CASSLDGGDEQFF	TGTGCCAGCAGCTTAGATGGGGGGGATGAGCAGTTCTTC
TRBV4-1	.	.	16	TRBJ1-6	CASSQAPGDYNSPLHF	TGCGCCAGCAGCCAAGCCCCGGGGGATTATAATTCACCCCTCCACTTT
TRBV7-2	.	.	12	TRBJ2-1	CASSLGSNEQFF	TGTGCCAGCAGCTTAGGCAGCAATGAGCAGTTCTTC
TRBV10-3	.	few	13	TRBJ2-3	CAMRGMGTDTQYF	TGTGCCATGCGGGGCATGGGCACAGATACGCAGTATTTT
TRBV7-9	.	.	14	TRBJ1-1	CASSLDGMNTEAFF	TGTGCCAGCAGCTTAGACGGGATGAACACTGAAGCTTTCTTT
TRBV4-2	TRBD2	large	16	TRBJ2-3	CASSPGLAGGPDTQYF	TGTGCCAGCAGCCCGGGACTAGCGGGAGGGCCAGATACGCAGTATTTT
TRBV4-3	.	once	16	TRBJ1-1	CASSFRRSNLNTEAFF	TGCGCCAGCAGCTTTCGACGGAGCAACCTGAACACTGAAGCTTTCTTT
TRBV9	.	.	15	TRBJ2-3	CASSVGSHTTDTQYF	TGTGCCAGCAGCGTAGGGTCGCACACCACAGATACGCAGTATTTT
TRBV6-4	TRBD2	.	16	TRBJ2-3	CASSEVAGGPTDTQYF	TGTGCCAGCAGTGAGGTAGCGGGAGGGCCCACAGATACGCAGTATTTT
TRBV5-4	.	.	16	TRBJ1-3	CASSLAGAISGNTIYF	TGTGCCAGCAGCTTGGCGGGAGCCATCTCTGGAAACACCATATATTTT
TRBV9	.	.	12	TRBJ1-1	CASSGPGRGAFF	TGTGCCAGCAGCGGACCCGGACGGGGAGCTTTCTTT
TRBV6-5	TRBD1	.	15	TRBJ1-2	CASSYKAQGAYGYTF	TGTGCCAGCAGCTATAAGGCCCAGGGGGCCTATGGCTACACCTTC
TRBV30	TRBD2	.	17	TRBJ2-1	CAWSLGLAGPRGDEQFF	TGTGCCTGGAGTTTGGGACTAGCGGGACCGAGGGGCGATGAGCAGTTCTTC
TRBV30	.	few	16	TRBJ1-1	CAWSRGGGPGGTEAFF	TGTGCCTGGAGTAGGGGCGGGGGTCCGGGCGGCACTGAAGCTTTCTTT
TRBV19	TRBD1	.	14	TRBJ2-7	CASSIGTVSYEQYF	TGTGCCAGTAGTATTGGGACAGTCTCCTACGAGCAGTACTTC
TRBV7-7	TRBD1	.	16	TRBJ2-5	CASSLGGTGAQETQYF	TGTGCTAGCAGCTTAGGAGGGACAGGGGCCCAAGAGACCCAGTACTTC
TRBV2	TRBD2	once	14	TRBJ2-7	CASTGGEGTYEQYF	TGTGCCAGCACCGGAGGGGAGGGCACCTACGAGCAGTACTTC
TRBV28	.	.	16	TRBJ1-1	CASSSSGGRADTEAFF	TGTGCCAGCAGTTCCTCGGGTGGCAGGGCGGACACTGAAGCTTTCTTT
TRBV6-1	TRBD2	.	19	TRBJ2-1	CASSEVLRWLAGEVDEQFF	TGTGCCAGCAGTGAAGTTCTTCGCTGGCTAGCGGGAGAGGTCGATGAGCAGTTCTTC
TRBV7-3	TRBD2	.	13	TRBJ2-1	CASRNRGDNEQFF	TGTGCCAGCCGGAACCGGGGGGACAATGAGCAGTTCTTC
TRBV4-2	.	once	15	TRBJ2-7	CASSRAGQSSYEQYF	TGTGCCAGCAGCCGGGCGGGACAGTCGTCCTACGAGCAGTACTTC
TRBV4-3	.	.	15	TRBJ2-4	CASSQDRGWGNIQYF	TGCGCCAGCAGCCAAGATCGGGGGTGGGGAAACATTCAGTACTTC
TRBV5-1	.	.	14	TRBJ2-5	CASSPPDGGETQYF	TGCGCCAGCAGCCCCCCCGACGGGGGAGAGACCCAGTACTTC
TRBV4-2	TRBD2	.	17	TRBJ2-1	CASSQTGGTSWANEQFF	TGTGCCAGCAGCCAGACGGGAGGGACTAGCTGGGCCAATGAGCAGTTCTTC
TRBV19	TRBD1	.	18	TRBJ1-2	CASLSGTGSAGGPYGYTF	TGTGCCAGCCTCTCCGGGACAGGGTCCGCCGGGGGCCCTTATGGCTACACCTTC
TRBV7-3	TRBD2	.	19	TRBJ2-2	CASSPRTSGRARDTGELFF	TGTGCCAGCAGCCCCCGGACTAGCGGGAGGGCCAGGGACACCGGGGAGCTGTTTTTT
TRBV18	TRBD2	.	17	TRBJ2-5	CASSPPGGGAPRETQYF	TGTGCCAGCTCACCACCCGGCGGGGGGGCACCTAGGGAGACCCAGTACTTC
TRBV14	.	.	13	TRBJ1-4	CASSVRGGEKLFF	TGTGCCAGCAGCGTCCGGGGGGGTGAAAAACTGTTTTTT